What follows describes a single TCR beta chain. PCR amplification relied on 60 Vbeta primers (plus 13 Jbeta primers). The repertoire was sequenced with immunoSEQ multiplex PCR; TCRdb's copy has only in-frame clones and lacks some. Recorded for this sample: around 37,000 clones. The sample is drawn from a study of cytomegalovirus exposure and HLA in healthy donors. Study context: Sequencing of about 179 million T cells in an earlier analysis found roughly 120 million unique TCR beta sequences.

This TCR derives from a human donor in good health. Sequencing was done on a sample of PBMCs.

DNA for the CDR3: TGTGCCAGCTTCGGGGACACTGAAGCTTTCTTT. It translates to CASFGDTEAFF. V is TRBV6-6 and J is TRBJ1-1; D gene uncertain. The CDR3 contains 11 residues. The V gene lost 8 bases and the J gene lost 3 bases, with 7 bases spanning the gap. Germline V gene sequence: CDR1 MNHNY, CDR2 SVGAGI (reference sequence).